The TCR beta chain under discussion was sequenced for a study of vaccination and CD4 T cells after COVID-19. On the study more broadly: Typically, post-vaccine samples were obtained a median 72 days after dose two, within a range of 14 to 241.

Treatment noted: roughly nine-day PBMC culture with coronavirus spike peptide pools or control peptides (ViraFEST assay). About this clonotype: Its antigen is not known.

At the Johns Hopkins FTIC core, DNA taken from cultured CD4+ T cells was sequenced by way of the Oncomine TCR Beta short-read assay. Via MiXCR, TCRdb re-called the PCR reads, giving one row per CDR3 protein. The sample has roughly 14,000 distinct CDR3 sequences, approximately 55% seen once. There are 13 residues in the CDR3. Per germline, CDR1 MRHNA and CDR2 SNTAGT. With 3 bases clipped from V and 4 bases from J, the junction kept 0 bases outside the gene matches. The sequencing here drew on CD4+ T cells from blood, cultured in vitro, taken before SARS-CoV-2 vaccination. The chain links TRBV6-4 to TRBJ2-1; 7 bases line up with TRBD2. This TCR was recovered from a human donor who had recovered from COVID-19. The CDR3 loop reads CASSEREYNEQFF. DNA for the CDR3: TGTGCCAGCAGTGAGCGGGAGTACAATGAGCAGTTCTTC.